The 26 T cell receptor beta chains below were found in one sample sequenced in a study of T-cell memory formation after mild COVID-19. From the 5' RACE reads, TCRdb called clonotypes with MiXCR, one entry per CDR3 protein. The data contain 85,000 to 130,000 distinct CDR3 sequences, around 12% of them singletons. Material: PBMCs or a T cell subset sorted from them (not recorded which). These receptor sequences come from an adult woman who had mild COVID-19 (a few samples of this study predate the infection). Cell type and time point are not known.

The gene calls are TRBV7-8 and TRBJ1-4; 7 bases line up with TRBD1. Trimming took 8 bases from V and 8 from J; bases not matched to a gene: 5. The germline V gene has CDR1 SGHVS and CDR2 FQNEAQ. This CDR3 region has 12 residues. CDR3 loop: CASARGGEKLFF. CDR3 sequence (DNA): TGTGCCAGCGCCAGGGGGGGGGAAAAACTGTTTTTT.

This clonotype was detected only a few times. The rearrangement joins TRBV7-9 to TRBJ2-5, with 8 bases aligning to TRBD2. The CDR3 is 11 residues long. The trim removed 11 bases at V and 3 bases at J, leaving 2 bases unmatched. Germline-derived CDR1 and CDR2 are SEHNR and FQNEAQ (reference sequence). CDR3 in DNA: TGTGCCGCAGCGGGGGAAGAGACCCAGTACTTC. This translates into CAAAGEETQYF.

This clonotype appeared many times. The rearrangement joins TRBV20-1 to TRBJ2-1; D remains ambiguous. V dropped 3 bases and J dropped 2 bases, with 8 bases sitting between them. This CDR3 spans 13 amino acids. The V gene's germline CDR1 is DFQATT and CDR2 SNEGSKA (reference sequence). The CDR3 sequence is CSASGAPYNEQFF. The CDR3 DNA is TGCAGTGCTAGCGGTGCGCCCTACAATGAGCAGTTCTTC.

This clonotype was recorded at least ten times. The V gene is TRBV9, the J gene TRBJ2-3, with D perhaps TRBD2 (6 bases). Trimming cost V 3 bases and J 3 bases, with 11 bases left between them. CDR1 is SGDLS, CDR2 YYNGEE, per germline. The CDR3 consists of 14 residues. CDR3: CASSAGSSTDTQYF. The CDR3 DNA is TGTGCCAGCAGCGCCGGGAGTAGTACAGATACGCAGTATTTT.

The rearrangement joins TRBV9 to TRBJ1-2; unclear D gene. The CDR3 sequence is 12 residues long. Trimming cost V 4 bases and J 6 bases, with 10 bases left between them. Germline assignment: CDR1 SGDLS and CDR2 YYNGEE. The DNA for the CDR3 is TGTGCCAGCAGCCCGAACAGCGATGGCTACACCTTC. It yields the protein CASSPNSDGYTF.

This clonotype was detected ten times or more. The rearrangement links TRBV29-1 to TRBJ2-5, with 7 bases aligning to TRBD2. Germline CDR1 SQVTM, CDR2 ANQGSEA. The CDR3 sequence is 14 residues long. V dropped 3 bases and J dropped 4; count of bases not matched to a gene: 8. CDR3 protein: CSVESSGMVETQYF. Written as DNA, the CDR3 is TGCAGCGTTGAGTCTAGCGGTATGGTAGAGACCCAGTACTTC.

This chain joins TRBV29-1 and TRBJ1-2, with no clear D. The CDR3 runs to 14 residues. The V end lost 7 bases, the J end lost 2 bases, and 17 bases lay between the germline ends. In germline, CDR1 is SQVTM, CDR2 ANQGSEA. In DNA, the CDR3 is TGCAGCGCCCCCGGGATGGGAGGGAACTATGGCTACACCTTC. It specifies CSAPGMGGNYGYTF.

V gene TRBV6-5 combines with J gene TRBJ2-3; D call uncertain. Trimming left V 3 bases short and J 3 bases short, with 7 bases between. Germline V gene sequence: CDR1 MNHEY, CDR2 SVGAGI. This CDR3 comprises 13 residues. CDR3 sequence (DNA): TGTGCCAGCAGTTATAGATGGACAGATACGCAGTATTTT. Its protein product is CASSYRWTDTQYF.

The J gene is TRBJ1-1, the V gene TRBV4-2; D gene uncertain. The germline CDR1 and CDR2 sequences are LGHNA and YNFKEQ. The CDR3 runs 14 residues. The V and J ends lost 4 bases and 0 bases respectively, with 9 bases between them. CDR3 amino acids: CASSPLWVNTEAFF. The CDR3 DNA reads TGTGCCAGCAGCCCCCTCTGGGTGAACACTGAAGCTTTCTTT.

This clonotype was picked up many times. This chain connects TRBV5-1 to TRBJ2-3; 9 bases map to TRBD2. Germline loops: CDR1 SGHRS, CDR2 YFSETQ. This CDR3 has 18 amino acids. The junction had 10 bases not matched to a gene; V was cut back by 0 bases and J by 2 bases. The CDR3, as DNA: TGCGCCAGCAGCTTGGAGGGCGGCGCGGGGGGGCACACAGATACGCAGTATTTT. It codes for CASSLEGGAGGHTDTQYF.

The chain joins TRBV12-3 or TRBV12-4 to TRBJ2-3; TRBD2 matches at 8 bases. V lost 1 base, J lost 4 bases, and 10 bases stayed unmatched. CDR3 length: 17 residues. In DNA, the CDR3 is TGTGCCAGCAGTTTAGTCGGACTAGCCAAAGGGGCAGATACGCAGTATTTT. This gives the protein CASSLVGLAKGADTQYF.

This clonotype was observed a handful of times. The chain has TRBV7-9 and TRBJ2-3; TRBD1 agrees at 8 bases. In germline, CDR1 is SEHNR, CDR2 FQNEAQ (reference sequence). V lost 4 bases to trimming and J lost 3 bases; unmatched junction nucleotides: 9. This CDR3 is built from 16 residues. CDR3 sequence: CASSSETGATTDTQYF. Here the CDR3 DNA reads TGTGCCAGCAGCTCCGAGACAGGGGCGACGACAGATACGCAGTATTTT. Filled out from reference TRBV7-9 and TRBJ2-3, the complete variable domain reads DTGVSQNPRHKITKRGQNVTFRCDPISEHNRLYWYRQTLGQGPEFLTYFQNEAQLEKSRLLSDRFSAERPKGSFSTLEIQRTEQGDSAMYLCASSSETGATTDTQYFGPGTRLTVL.

This clonotype appeared a few times. V gene TRBV6-2 or TRBV6-3 combines with J gene TRBJ1-2, with D possibly matching TRBD1 (5 bases). Trimming took 8 bases from V and 4 from J, leaving 17 bases between them. The length of the CDR3 is 14 residues. CDR1 is MNHEY and CDR2 is SVGEGT in the germline V gene. CDR3 nucleotides: TGTGCCAGCGCAACCGACAGAAGCCTCTATGGCTACACCTTC. As protein: CASATDRSLYGYTF.

The rearrangement joins TRBV3-1 to TRBJ1-5; the D gene is possibly TRBD1 (5 bases). This CDR3 is 14 amino acids long. The V and J ends lost 0 bases and 5 bases respectively, with 8 bases between them. The germline gives CDR1 LGHDT, CDR2 YNNKEL (reference sequence). CDR3 sequence (DNA): TGTGCCAGCAGCCAAGACCGGGACTATCAGCCCCAGCATTTT. This sequence encodes CASSQDRDYQPQHF.

The chain carries TRBV20-1 and TRBJ2-1, with TRBD2 matching 9 bases. V shed 6 bases, J shed 5 bases, and the junction held 5 bases outside the gene matches. This CDR3 is built from 13 residues. Germline assignment: CDR1 DFQATT and CDR2 SNEGSKA (reference sequence). The CDR3 DNA follows: TGCAGTGCAGGGGTAGCGGGAGACAATGAGCAGTTCTTC. Protein sequence: CSAGVAGDNEQFF.

V usage is TRBV25-1 and J usage is TRBJ1-2, with 7 nucleotides matching TRBD1. There are 12 residues in the CDR3. Germline V gene sequence: CDR1 MGHDK, CDR2 SYGVNS. J gave up 7 bases and V 4 bases, and 3 bases lay outside the gene matches. The CDR3, as DNA: TGTGCCAGCAGTGGACAGGGACCTGGCTACACCTTC. Protein product: CASSGQGPGYTF.

This chain connects TRBV27 to TRBJ2-7; D remains unclear. V was pared by 3 bases and J by 3 bases, with 9 bases between. Germline CDR1 and CDR2: MNHEY and SMNVEV (reference sequence). This CDR3 is 13 amino acids long. The CDR3 nucleotides are TGTGCCAGCAGTTTTTCTGTGGACTACGAGCAGTACTTC. It yields the protein CASSFSVDYEQYF.

CDR3 in amino acids: CASSLGFLGDRGLNTEAFF. Here the CDR3 DNA reads TGTGCCAGCAGCTTAGGATTTTTGGGGGACAGGGGGCTAAACACTGAAGCTTTCTTT. This chain joins TRBV11-3 and TRBJ1-1; 12 bases agree with TRBD1. The CDR3 consists of 19 residues. Losses at the gene ends were 1 base for V and 2 bases for J; bases not matched to a gene: 11. Germline-derived CDR1 and CDR2 are SGHNT and YENEEA.

The chain couples TRBV20-1 to TRBJ1-1, with D possibly TRBD1 on 5 matching bases. Germline V CDR1 and CDR2: DFQATT, SNEGSKA (reference sequence). This CDR3 is built from 15 residues. Deletions cut 1 base from V and 0 bases from J, with 12 bases between. CDR3 in amino acids: CSARGDGLMNTEAFF. CDR3 nucleotides: TGCAGTGCTAGAGGGGACGGACTAATGAACACTGAAGCTTTCTTT.

This clonotype was seen a handful of times. The V call is TRBV11-2, the J call TRBJ2-3, with 13 positions matching TRBD2. Looked up from germline, CDR1 is SGHAT and CDR2 is FQNNGV. CDR3 length: 15 amino acids. V shed 5 bases and J 7 bases; nucleotides not matched to a gene: 6. CDR3 region: CASSPGTSGDYTQYF. The CDR3 nucleotides read TGTGCCAGCAGCCCCGGGACTAGCGGGGACTATACGCAGTATTTT. Together with reference TRBV11-2 and TRBJ2-3, the CDR3 gives the full variable domain: EAGVAQSPRYKIIEKRQSVAFWCNPISGHATLYWYQQILGQGPKLLIQFQNNGVVDDSQLPKDRFSAERLKGVDSTLKIQPAKLEDSAVYLCASSPGTSGDYTQYFGPGTRLTVL.

The chain links TRBV13 to TRBJ2-1, with D tentatively TRBD2 (5 bases). The CDR3 extends over 15 amino acids. Germline CDR1 is PRHDT and CDR2 is FYEKMQ (reference sequence). V was cut by 3 bases and J by 7 bases, with 16 bases left in between. CDR3 DNA sequence: TGTGCCAGCAGCTTTGTAGGAGTTAGCGAGAATGAGCAGTTCTTC. It encodes CASSFVGVSENEQFF.

This clonotype has a handful of counts. The chain is built from TRBV15 and TRBJ1-2; 8 nucleotides match TRBD1. Germline trimming cut 0 bases from V and 8 bases from J; bases unmatched to any gene: 8. This CDR3 spans 15 amino acids. Germline values: CDR1 LNHNV, CDR2 YYDKDF (reference sequence). DNA of the CDR3: TGTGCCACCAGCAGAGATCGTGAGACAGGGGAGGGCTACACCTTC. Protein product: CATSRDRETGEGYTF.

The rearrangement joins TRBV7-3 to TRBJ2-2; TRBD2 matches 8 bases. The CDR3 is made up of 17 amino acids. The J segment lost 0 bases and the V segment lost 5 bases, leaving 8 bases of the junction unmatched. Germline V gives CDR1 SGHTA, CDR2 FQGTGA. The CDR3 sequence: CASSKSGSPPNTGELFF. The DNA of the CDR3 is TGTGCCAGCAGCAAAAGCGGGAGCCCCCCGAACACCGGGGAGCTGTTTTTT.

The sample holds a few counts of this clonotype. V and J are TRBV20-1 and TRBJ1-1; TRBD1 might be the D (5 bases). The CDR3 runs 12 residues. Looked up from germline, CDR1 is DFQATT and CDR2 is SNEGSKA (reference sequence). Trimming shortened V by 5 bases and J by 4 bases, and 11 bases separated the two germline ends. CDR3: CSAQGRGTEAFF. The CDR3 coding sequence is TGCAGTGCTCAGGGTAGGGGCACTGAAGCTTTCTTT.

This clonotype was recorded a few times. The chain combines TRBV4-3 with TRBJ2-6, with D unresolved. The CDR3 totals 16 residues. V lost 1 base and J lost 4, with 11 bases in between. CDR1 LGHNA and CDR2 YSLEER come from the germline V gene. CDR3 residues: CASSQGKDLGANVLTF. The CDR3 DNA is TGCGCCAGCAGCCAAGGAAAGGATTTGGGGGCCAACGTCCTGACTTTC.

This clonotype was observed a few times. The chain has TRBV7-9 and TRBJ1-2; no clear D gene. CDR1 is SEHNR, CDR2 FQNEAQ, per germline (reference sequence). The CDR3 contains 15 residues. Trimming took off 1 base at V and 0 bases at J, with 9 bases between the two ends. The CDR3 here is CASSLGLGSNYGYTF. The CDR3 DNA is TGTGCCAGCAGCTTAGGCCTGGGATCTAACTATGGCTACACCTTC.